This T cell receptor (beta chain) derives from a study of T cell changes during pregnancy in multiple sclerosis. This CDR3 region has 15 residues. The V and J ends lost 3 bases and 3 bases respectively, with 14 bases between them. Germline V gene data show CDR1 as SGHAT and CDR2 as FQNNGV. Sequencing used immunoSEQ multiplex PCR; TCRdb keeps in-frame clones, though not all of them. Found here are more than 25,000 clones, just over 90% of them singletons; the top ten hold about 0.76%. Specimen: CD4+ T cells from peripheral blood mononuclear cells, collected in the first trimester of pregnancy. The chain couples TRBV11-2 to TRBJ2-5, with D perhaps TRBD2 (6 bases). The sequence was obtained from a female donor with multiple sclerosis, enrolled in a pregnancy study. The CDR3 here is CASSLARLDKETQYF. For the CDR3, the DNA is TGTGCCAGCAGCTTGGCCCGACTAGACAAAGAGACCCAGTACTTC.